The rows below give T cell receptor beta chains drawn from one sample of a study of cytomegalovirus exposure and HLA in healthy donors. Assay: immunoSEQ multiplex PCR; the TCRdb copy retains only in-frame clones and omits some. This table has about 200,000 clones, approximately 85% appearing once. Sequenced material: PBMCs. The source is a girl aged 5 to 17 in good health and CMV-seropositive. The CDR3 runs from the conserved cysteine through the conserved F or W. The D gene is left open where the match is weak. The size entry is marked missing in some rows and otherwise reads once, few, many or a size class.

v_gene	abundance	j_gene	d_gene	CDR3nt	CDR3aa
TRBV27	-	TRBJ2-3	TRBD1	TGTGCCAGCAGTCCCACCACAGGGGCGAGGACAGATACGCAGTATTTT	CASSPTTGARTDTQYF
TRBV6-5	-	TRBJ1-2	-	TGTGCCAGCACTTCGTCGGTCAACTATGGCTACACCTTC	CASTSSVNYGYTF
TRBV11-2	-	TRBJ2-1	TRBD2	TGTGCCAGCAGCGTCGGGACTAGTATCAATGAGCAGTTCTTC	CASSVGTSINEQFF
TRBV11-2	-	TRBJ2-1	TRBD2	TGTGCCAGCAGCTTAAGACGCCTAGCGGGGGTTGAGCAGTTCTTC	CASSLRRLAGVEQFF
TRBV25-1	-	TRBJ1-2	TRBD1	TGTGCCAGCCGAGGGACAGTCTATGGCTACACCTTC	CASRGTVYGYTF
TRBV15	-	TRBJ1-3	TRBD1	TGTGCCACAAGCACAGGGGAATTGACTGGAAACACCATATATTTT	CATSTGELTGNTIYF
TRBV5-6	-	TRBJ1-1	-	TGTGCCAGCAGGTTACGCCGGGGGACCACTGAAGCTTTCTTT	CASRLRRGTTEAFF
TRBV5-1	-	TRBJ2-7	-	TGCGCCAGCACCCCGGAGGGCGGCCTCTACGAGCAGTACTTC	CASTPEGGLYEQYF
TRBV11-2	-	TRBJ2-7	-	TGTGCCAGCAGCGGCCAGGGGACCTCCTACGAGCAGTACTTC	CASSGQGTSYEQYF
TRBV10-1	-	TRBJ1-4	-	TGCGCCAGCGTCTGTAAAACTGTTTTT	CASVCKTVF
TRBV27	-	TRBJ2-5	TRBD2	TGTGCCAGCAGTTTATCTGGCGGGGGGGCCGGAAAGACCCAGTACTTC	CASSLSGGGAGKTQYF
TRBV4-1	-	TRBJ2-1	TRBD2	TGCGCCAGCAGCCAAAGAACGCCTAGCGGGGGGCTTAATGAGCAGTTCTTC	CASSQRTPSGGLNEQFF
TRBV4-1	few	TRBJ2-3	-	TGCGCCAGCAGCCAAGAGGGATGGCGGGGAAGCACAGATACGCAGTATTTT	CASSQEGWRGSTDTQYF
TRBV4-1	few	TRBJ1-2	-	TGCGCCAGCAGCCATGACCAGGGCGGCTACACCTTC	CASSHDQGGYTF
TRBV7-9	once	TRBJ2-7	TRBD1	TGTGCCAGCAGCTTAGCCCGACAGGGTTGGTACGAGCAGTACTTC	CASSLARQGWYEQYF
TRBV11-2	-	TRBJ2-7	-	TGTGCCAGCAGCTTACTCAGGGGGGTTCGGTACGAGCAGTACTTC	CASSLLRGVRYEQYF
TRBV5-1	few	TRBJ2-4	TRBD2	TGCGCCAGCAGCCGACTAGCGGGGGGTGACATTCAGTACTTC	CASSRLAGGDIQYF
TRBV29-1	-	TRBJ2-1	TRBD2	TGCAGCGTTGAGTCCCCTCTACCGGGACTAGCTGGGTACAATGAGCAGTTCTTC	CSVESPLPGLAGYNEQFF
TRBV6-1	few	TRBJ2-5	TRBD2	TGTGCCAGCAGTGAACTAGCGGGGGGGCAAGAGACCCAGTACTTC	CASSELAGGQETQYF
TRBV30	-	TRBJ2-5	TRBD2	TGTGCCTGGAACCGCAGACTAGCGGAGTACCAAGAGACCCAGTACTTC	CAWNRRLAEYQETQYF
TRBV13	-	TRBJ1-3	-	TGTGCCAGCAGCGCGTATCAGGGGATCTCTGGAAACACCATATATTTT	CASSAYQGISGNTIYF
TRBV7-9	-	TRBJ1-5	-	TGTGCCAGCAGCCCGCTTGGGGGAGGAAGCAATCAGCCCCAGCATTTT	CASSPLGGGSNQPQHF
TRBV5-1	once	TRBJ2-7	TRBD2	TGCGCCAGCAGCTTGCTGGCAGCGGGGGCGACCACCTACGAGCAGTACTTC	CASSLLAAGATTYEQYF
TRBV27	-	TRBJ1-1	TRBD1	TGTGCCAGCAGTAGAGAACCGGGACAGGGGGCTGGGATGAACACTGAAGCTTTCTTT	CASSREPGQGAGMNTEAFF
TRBV6-5	-	TRBJ1-1	-	TGTGCCAGCAGACGTTTACAGACGAACACTGAAGCTTTCTTT	CASRRLQTNTEAFF
TRBV6-5	few	TRBJ1-6	-	TGTGCCAGCAGTTACTCTTCAGGAACCTATAATTCACCCCTCCACTTT	CASSYSSGTYNSPLHF
TRBV5-1	-	TRBJ2-7	-	TGCGCCAGCAGCTTAGGCCGGGTAAGAGTCGACGAGCAGTACTTC	CASSLGRVRVDEQYF
TRBV5-4	few	TRBJ2-4	-	TGTGCCAGCAGCTTGGGACAACAAAAAAACATTCAGTACTTC	CASSLGQQKNIQYF
TRBV6-1	-	TRBJ1-5	TRBD1	TGTGCCAGCAGTAGGGACAGGGTAAGCAATCAGCCCCAGCATTTT	CASSRDRVSNQPQHF
TRBV19	once	TRBJ2-4	-	TGTGCCACCCGGCAGGAAAACATTCAGTACTTC	CATRQENIQYF
TRBV29-1	-	TRBJ1-1	-	TGCAGCGTTCCGGGGTTGAACACTGAAGCTTTCTTT	CSVPGLNTEAFF
TRBV5-1	-	TRBJ2-5	TRBD2	TGCGCCAGCAGCTTTAGCGGGGAGGCAGAGACCCAGTACTTC	CASSFSGEAETQYF
TRBV25-1	-	TRBJ2-5	-	TGTGCCAGCAGTGACTCACCGGTGGGGGCTCGGGAGACCCAGTACTTC	CASSDSPVGARETQYF
TRBV10-3	-	TRBJ2-1	TRBD1	TGTGCCATCAGAGCTAGTACCTCCAGGGGGAATGAGCAGTTCTTC	CAIRASTSRGNEQFF
TRBV9	-	TRBJ2-3	-	TGTGCCAGCAGCGTAGCTACGTCGGGGGTAGTCAACACAGATACGCAGTATTTT	CASSVATSGVVNTDTQYF
TRBV19	-	TRBJ1-1	TRBD1	TGTGCCAGTAGTATCGCAGGGGGCTATGTGGACACTGAAGCTTTCTTT	CASSIAGGYVDTEAFF
TRBV6-5	few	TRBJ1-5	TRBD1	TGTGCCAGCAGCCATGGGACAGGGAAGGGTCAGCCCCAGCATTTT	CASSHGTGKGQPQHF
TRBV5-4	-	TRBJ2-7	-	TGTGCCAGCAGCCGGGCGGGGGCAAAAGAGCAGTACTTC	CASSRAGAKEQYF
TRBV10-2	few	TRBJ2-5	-	TGCGCCAGCAGTGCCGGGAGACAAGAGACCCAGTACTTC	CASSAGRQETQYF
TRBV2	-	TRBJ1-2	-	TGTGCCAGCACCTCAGAACAGGTCCGTAACTATGGCTACACCTTC	CASTSEQVRNYGYTF
TRBV4-2	once	TRBJ2-1	TRBD2	TGTGCCAGCAGCGCAGGACTAGCGGGAGACAATGAGCAGTTCTTC	CASSAGLAGDNEQFF
TRBV5-1	-	TRBJ2-2	-	TGCGCCAGCAAGAAGGGGGCCGGGGAGCTGTTTTTT	CASKKGAGELFF
TRBV29-1	-	TRBJ2-1	TRBD2	TGCAGCGTTGAAGATATAGCGGGGGGGCTTGTAGATGAGCAGTTCTTC	CSVEDIAGGLVDEQFF
TRBV18	-	TRBJ1-5	-	TGTGCCAGCTCGTCGGACAAGGCCGAGTATCAGCCCCAGCATTTT	CASSSDKAEYQPQHF
TRBV7-2	-	TRBJ2-4	TRBD2	TGTGCCAGCAGCTTACACGGGACTAGCGGGGGAGACATTCAGTACTTC	CASSLHGTSGGDIQYF
TRBV7-8	-	TRBJ1-2	-	TGTGCCAGCAGCACCGGCGGGGGCTATGGCTACACCTTC	CASSTGGGYGYTF
TRBV11-3	-	TRBJ2-2	-	TGTGCCAGCAGCTTAGTTAAAACGAACACCGGGGAGCTGTTTTTT	CASSLVKTNTGELFF
TRBV25-1	-	TRBJ1-2	TRBD1	TGTGCCAGCAGTGCACAGGGGGCGGGTGGCTACACCTTC	CASSAQGAGGYTF
TRBV7-8	-	TRBJ2-7	TRBD2	TGTGCCAGCAGCTTAGGGAGGCCATCGGGACTAGCGGGGGGTACCTACGAGCAGTACTTC	CASSLGRPSGLAGGTYEQYF
TRBV7-6	-	TRBJ2-7	-	TGTGCCAGCAGCTCAACAGGACACGAGCAGTACTTC	CASSSTGHEQYF